This T cell receptor (beta chain) was obtained from a study of T cell clonotyping in hematopoietic cell transplantation. V was clipped by 1 base and J by 8 bases; unmatched bases: 8. The germline V gene encodes CDR1 SGHKS and CDR2 YYEKEE (reference sequence). This CDR3 is 15 amino acids long. The table came from immunoSEQ multiplex PCR; TCRdb's copy has only in-frame clones and leaves some out. This table has 7,000 to 10,000 clones, about 70% appearing once. The sample consisted of peripheral blood mononuclear cells, taken 100 days after allogeneic stem cell transplant. The chain recombines TRBV5-5 with TRBJ1-2, with 10 bases identical to TRBD1. The TCR sequence derives from a male patient aged 60 to 75 who had an allogeneic stem cell transplant from an unrelated donor, so the T cells may come from the graft donor. Some clones in this sample may be carry-over from other donors' samples. CDR3 sequence reads: CASSLPTGGSGGYTF. In DNA form, the CDR3 reads TGTGCCAGCAGCTTGCCGACAGGGGGCAGCGGAGGCTACACCTTC.